Shown below are 27 T cell receptor beta chains from a single sample sequenced in a study of cytotoxic CD8 clonotypes in ibrutinib-treated CLL. Profiled with immunoSEQ multiplex PCR; TCRdb holds only in-frame clones, not every one. The sample lists approximately 46,000 clones; nearly 70% were seen once. Sequenced material: PBMCs, taken after 12 months of ibrutinib treatment. These receptors were collected from a human donor with chronic lymphocytic leukemia.

V and J are TRBV18 and TRBJ2-7; D remains ambiguous. There are 12 residues in the CDR3. The germline V and J ends were trimmed by 3 bases and 5 bases, with 8 bases remaining between them. Germline-derived CDR1 and CDR2 are KGHSH and LQKENI. The CDR3 here is CASSPTLDEQYF. Here the CDR3 DNA reads TGTGCCAGCTCACCGACGCTAGACGAGCAGTACTTC.

This clone was counted once. The rearrangement uses TRBV7-8 and TRBJ2-1, with 13 bases aligning to TRBD2. CDR3 length: 16 amino acids. Trimming removed 5 bases from V and 2 bases from J; junction bases left unmatched: 3. Germline assignment: CDR1 SGHVS and CDR2 FQNEAQ. Here the CDR3 DNA reads TGTGCCAGCAGCCCAGGGACTAGCGGGACCTACAATGAGCAGTTCTTC. Protein: CASSPGTSGTYNEQFF.

The gene calls are TRBV5-4 and TRBJ2-1; 12 bases match TRBD2. With 4 bases clipped from V and 10 bases from J, the junction kept 9 bases outside the gene matches. This CDR3 has 15 amino acids. CDR1 and CDR2 (germline): SGHNT, YYREEE (reference sequence). The CDR3 DNA follows: TGTGCCAGCAGCCAAGATTGGACTAGCGGGATCGAGCAGTTCTTC. Its translation: CASSQDWTSGIEQFF.

This clone was counted a single time. Here the CDR3 reads CSAHKRYEQYF. CDR3 nucleotide sequence: TGCAGTGCTCACAAACGATACGAGCAGTACTTC. The chain recombines TRBV20-1 with TRBJ2-7; D unresolved. The germline V gene has CDR1 DFQATT and CDR2 SNEGSKA (reference sequence). The CDR3 has 11 residues. The V and J ends lost 5 bases and 4 bases respectively, with 9 bases between them.

This chain uses TRBV28 with TRBJ2-1, with TRBD2 identical over 8 bases. With V trimmed by 8 bases and J by 4 bases, 4 bases remained unmatched. This CDR3 spans 13 amino acids. The V gene's germline CDR1 is MDHEN and CDR2 SYDVKM. The CDR3 coding sequence is TGTGCCAGCTGGCGGGAGGCTTACAATGAGCAGTTCTTC. Protein sequence: CASWREAYNEQFF.

This clone is labeled medium-sized. This chain connects TRBV27 to TRBJ2-1; tentative D call: TRBD1 (6 bases). The CDR3 runs to 12 residues. The germline CDR1 and CDR2 sequences are MNHEY and SMNVEV (reference sequence). The V end was cut by 11 bases, the J end by 6 bases, with 14 bases between. The CDR3 is CASGVIGNEQFF. The CDR3 DNA is TGTGCCTCAGGGGTTATCGGCAATGAGCAGTTCTTC.

Only a few counts were recorded for this clone. The chain joins TRBV2 to TRBJ1-2; D call uncertain. Trimming shortened V by 2 bases and J by 2 bases, and 9 bases separated the two germline ends. The CDR3 is 14 residues long. Germline CDR1 reads SNHLY; CDR2 reads FYNNEI. Written as DNA, the CDR3 is TGTGCCAGCAGTGAACTAGCGGGCAACTATGGCTACACCTTC. Encoded protein: CASSELAGNYGYTF.

The chain recombines TRBV10-3 with TRBJ2-1; perhaps TRBD2 as D (6 bases). V was cut by 0 bases and J by 4 bases, with 13 bases left in between. The germline gives CDR1 ENHRY, CDR2 SYGVKD. The CDR3 runs to 16 residues. CDR3 sequence: CAISESLMGTYNEQFF. Here the CDR3 DNA reads TGTGCCATCAGTGAGTCGTTGATGGGGACTTACAATGAGCAGTTCTTC.

This clone turned up a few times. This chain uses TRBV10-3 with TRBJ2-1, with TRBD2 matching 13 bases. V dropped 6 bases and J dropped 2; count of bases not matched to a gene: 7. CDR1 is ENHRY and CDR2 is SYGVKD in the germline V gene. This CDR3 contains 17 residues. The CDR3: CAISPGTSGATYNEQFF. The CDR3 DNA reads TGTGCCATCAGCCCCGGGACTAGCGGGGCTACCTACAATGAGCAGTTCTTC.

This clone was counted once. The rearrangement uses TRBV10-3 and TRBJ2-1; 10 bases are shared with TRBD2. V was pared by 8 bases and J by 8 bases, with 9 bases of the junction left unmatched. This CDR3 is 14 amino acids long. Per germline, CDR1 ENHRY and CDR2 SYGVKD. The CDR3 DNA follows: TGTGCCATCCTTACTGGGACTAGCGCCGATGAGCAGTTCTTC. Amino acids: CAILTGTSADEQFF.

V usage is TRBV28 and J usage is TRBJ1-2; 7 bases align to TRBD1. V trimming: 7 bases; J trimming: 4 bases; junction bases outside the gene matches: 9. The V gene's germline CDR1 is MDHEN and CDR2 SYDVKM. There are 14 residues in the CDR3. DNA for the CDR3: TGTGCCAGCAACCAGGGGGTAGGTTTCTATGGCTACACCTTC. Translated: CASNQGVGFYGYTF.

The chain has TRBV27 and TRBJ1-4, with D unresolved. Germline-derived CDR1 and CDR2 are MNHEY and SMNVEV (reference sequence). The CDR3 spans 16 residues. V was shortened by 6 bases and J by 4 bases, with 18 bases between the two germline ends. CDR3 protein: CASRKDGPSLNEKLFF. CDR3 DNA: TGTGCCAGCAGAAAGGACGGGCCTTCCCTTAATGAAAAACTGTTTTTT.

Note on this clone: This sample includes further DNA sequences coding for the same CDR3. The chain combines TRBV7-2 with TRBJ1-2; 8 bases align to TRBD1. The trim removed 5 bases at V and 4 bases at J, leaving 6 bases unmatched. Germline V gene data show CDR1 as SGHTA and CDR2 as FQGNSA. The CDR3 has 14 amino acids. The CDR3 loop is CASSAGQGGYGYTF. The DNA of the CDR3 is TGTGCCAGCAGCGCCGGACAGGGCGGCTATGGCTACACCTTC. Full variable domain (remainder filled in from reference TRBV7-2 and TRBJ1-2): GAGVSQSPSNKVTEKGKDVELRCDPISGHTALYWYRQSLGQGLEFLIYFQGNSAPDKSGLPSDRFSAERTGGSVSTLTIQRTQQEDSAVYLCASSAGQGGYGYTFGSGTRLTVV.

The chain is built from TRBV27 and TRBJ2-1; 8 positions agree with TRBD2. The CDR3 is made up of 16 amino acids. V lost 6 bases to trimming and J lost 6 bases; unmatched junction nucleotides: 13. CDR1 is MNHEY, CDR2 SMNVEV, per germline (reference sequence). The CDR3 bases are TGTGCCAGCAGCCAACCCGGGGTGGCGGGAGGCAATGAGCAGTTCTTC. The encoded protein is CASSQPGVAGGNEQFF.

This rearrangement joins TRBV18 to TRBJ2-5; weak D call: TRBD1 (6 bases). V dropped 1 base and J dropped 1 base, with 7 bases sitting between them. Germline CDR1 is KGHSH and CDR2 is LQKENI. CDR3 length equals 14 residues. CDR3 loop: CASSPQTGQETQYF. As DNA, the CDR3 is TGTGCCAGCTCACCACAGACAGGCCAAGAGACCCAGTACTTC.

V and J are TRBV4-3 and TRBJ2-1; 10 nucleotides align to TRBD2. Per the germline V gene, CDR1 is LGHNA and CDR2 is YSLEER. J lost 3 bases, V lost 0 bases, and 8 bases had no gene match. CDR3 size: 18 residues. Written as DNA, the CDR3 is TGCGCCAGCAGCCAAGATCCCGGTAGCGGGAGGAACTACAATGAGCAGTTCTTC. It translates to CASSQDPGSGRNYNEQFF.

This clone was detected once. The chain carries TRBV30 and TRBJ1-1; possible D gene TRBD1, 6 bases. Trimming stripped 3 bases from V and 3 bases from J, with 17 bases between. The germline gives CDR1 GTSNPN, CDR2 SVGIG (reference sequence). CDR3 length: 15 residues. The CDR3 region has the DNA TGTGCCTGGAGCGGGACACCCCCAAGGGACACTGAAGCTTTCTTT. It encodes CAWSGTPPRDTEAFF.

V is TRBV30 and J is TRBJ2-2; 9 bases fit TRBD1. This CDR3 is built from 15 residues. V dropped 7 bases and J dropped 6; count of bases not matched to a gene: 12. Germline V gives CDR1 GTSNPN, CDR2 SVGIG (reference sequence). The CDR3 bases are TGTGCCTTACCACCCCGGGACAGGGTGGCCGGGGAGCTGTTTTTT. This gives the protein CALPPRDRVAGELFF.

Here the CDR3 reads CASTQRQASGSGETQYF. The CDR3 DNA follows: TGTGCCAGCACCCAAAGGCAGGCTAGCGGGAGTGGGGAGACCCAGTACTTC. This chain joins TRBV7-2 and TRBJ2-5; 10 positions match TRBD2. The length of the CDR3 is 17 residues. Per germline, CDR1 SGHTA and CDR2 FQGNSA. Trimming cost V 7 bases and J 5 bases; bases outside gene matches: 16.

V usage is TRBV7-9 and J usage is TRBJ1-4; 8 bases line up with TRBD1. Germline CDR1 SEHNR, CDR2 FQNEAQ (reference sequence). Trimming cost V 3 bases and J 5 bases; bases outside gene matches: 2. The CDR3 is 14 amino acids. The CDR3 region has the DNA TGTGCCAGCAGCTTGGGGGACAGGAATGAAAAACTGTTTTTT. Protein product: CASSLGDRNEKLFF.

The chain carries TRBV18 and TRBJ2-1, with D possibly TRBD1 on 6 matching bases. V shed 0 bases and J shed 0 bases, with 6 bases lying between them. This CDR3 region has 15 residues. The germline CDR1 and CDR2 sequences are KGHSH and LQKENI. This CDR3 is CASSPPQGSYNEQFF. The CDR3 DNA reads as TGTGCCAGCTCACCACCACAGGGCTCCTACAATGAGCAGTTCTTC. The full variable domain, in which reference TRBV18 and TRBJ2-1 provide the parts outside the CDR3, is NAGVMQNPRHLVRRRGQEARLRCSPMKGHSHVYWYRQLPEEGLKFMVYLQKENIIDESGMPKERFSAEFPKEGPSILRIQQVVRGDSAAYFCASSPPQGSYNEQFFGPGTRLTVL.

The V gene is TRBV9, the J gene TRBJ2-1, with D tentatively TRBD1 (5 bases). Per germline, CDR1 SGDLS and CDR2 YYNGEE. There are 16 residues in the CDR3. V was pared by 3 bases and J by 3 bases, with 16 bases between. CDR3 sequence reads: CASSAVWGGDYNEQFF. In DNA form, the CDR3 reads TGTGCCAGCAGCGCTGTTTGGGGCGGAGACTACAATGAGCAGTTCTTC.

The genes are TRBV30 and TRBJ1-5; 7 bases line up with TRBD1. Germline loops: CDR1 GTSNPN, CDR2 SVGIG (reference sequence). Unmatched junction bases numbered 7, after V lost 2 bases and J lost 6 bases. The CDR3 spans 14 residues. The CDR3: CAWSLTSGGQPQHF. The DNA for the CDR3 is TGTGCCTGGAGTCTTACCTCAGGGGGTCAGCCCCAGCATTTT.

The genes are TRBV19 and TRBJ2-3, with TRBD2 matching over 8 bases. CDR3 length equals 16 residues. V lost 4 bases to trimming and J lost 6 bases; unmatched junction nucleotides: 12. The germline V gene has CDR1 LNHDA and CDR2 SQIVND (reference sequence). Written as DNA, the CDR3 is TGTGCCAGTAGTAAGGGGACCGGGACTAGTGCGGATACGCAGTATTTT. Amino acid sequence: CASSKGTGTSADTQYF.

The rearrangement links TRBV9 to TRBJ2-1; D call uncertain. The CDR3 is 15 amino acids. CDR1 SGDLS and CDR2 YYNGEE come from the germline V gene. Trimming left V 0 bases short and J 0 bases short, with 7 bases between. CDR3 DNA sequence: TGTGCCAGCAGCGTAGGGGCACGCTCCTACAATGAGCAGTTCTTC. It specifies CASSVGARSYNEQFF.

The CDR3 nucleotides are TGTGCCAGCAGCCCGGGACTCAACTACGAGCAGTACTTC. Protein sequence: CASSPGLNYEQYF. J is TRBJ2-7 and V is TRBV9; D may be TRBD2 (6 bases). With 4 bases removed from V and 3 bases from J, the gap between germline ends came to 11 bases. There are 13 residues in the CDR3. The germline V gene encodes CDR1 SGDLS and CDR2 YYNGEE.

This chain connects TRBV27 to TRBJ1-3; weak D call: TRBD1 (6 bases). The length of the CDR3 is 19 residues. The germline V and J ends were trimmed by 5 bases and 1 base, with 24 bases remaining between them. Per the germline V gene, CDR1 is MNHEY and CDR2 is SMNVEV (reference sequence). CDR3 in amino acids: CASSHQGHGRGDSGNTIYF. Written as DNA, the CDR3 is TGTGCCAGCAGTCATCAGGGGCACGGGAGGGGGGATTCTGGAAACACCATATATTTT.